Shown below are 19 T cell receptor beta chains from a single sample sequenced in a study of CD8 T cells in ankylosing spondylitis. Whole-study results and caveats: Within ankylosing spondylitis blood, a TCR beta motif made up of eight highly homologous variants appeared to be characteristic.

No cognate antigen is known for these TCRs. TCRdb fed the 5' RACE reads into MiXCR, producing one record per CDR3 protein. The sample lists fewer than 550,000 distinct CDR3 sequences, approximately 5% occurring once. Sequenced input: blood, either unsorted or a sorted T cell fraction (not recorded which). The receptors shown here come from a male donor with ankylosing spondylitis.

CDR3 amino acids: CASSWFPGQGINEQYF. CDR3 bases: TGCGCCAGCAGCTGGTTCCCGGGACAGGGGATAAACGAGCAGTACTTC. V gene TRBV5-1 combines with J gene TRBJ2-7, with 10 bases identical to TRBD1. The germline CDR1 and CDR2 sequences are SGHRS and YFSETQ. CDR3 length equals 16 residues. Trimming at V came to 3 bases and at J to 5 bases, leaving 11 bases not matched to a gene.

This sequence joins TRBV7-9 and TRBJ2-1, with D perhaps TRBD2 (6 bases). Trimming removed 3 bases from V and 16 bases from J, with 13 bases in between. CDR1 is SEHNR, CDR2 FQNEAQ, per germline (reference sequence). The CDR3 has 11 amino acids. Here the CDR3 DNA reads TGTGCCAGCAGCTTGGGGGGTAGTTCATTCTTC. Its translation: CASSLGGSSFF.

This clonotype was detected ten times or more. The chain employs TRBV12-3 or TRBV12-4 and TRBJ2-1, with 9 bases identical to TRBD1. J gave up 7 bases and V 3 bases, and 10 bases lay outside the gene matches. This CDR3 comprises 16 residues. The CDR3 is CASSFLTGGLKNEQFF. The CDR3 DNA reads as TGTGCCAGCAGTTTTTTGACAGGGGGTCTGAAAAATGAGCAGTTCTTC.

Many counts were recorded for this clonotype. The genes are TRBV6-1 and TRBJ2-6; D unresolved. Looked up from germline, CDR1 is MNHNS and CDR2 is SASEGT. V lost 8 bases, J lost 3 bases, and 14 bases lay in between. The CDR3 is made up of 15 amino acids. The CDR3 nucleotides are TGTGCCAGCCGAGACGTATGGATTGGGGCCAACGTCCTGACTTTC. Its translation is CASRDVWIGANVLTF.

This clonotype was counted many times. This chain connects TRBV5-1 to TRBJ2-2; unclear D gene. The CDR3 sequence is 15 residues long. V was cut by 4 bases and J by 1 base, with 11 bases left in between. Germline values: CDR1 SGHRS, CDR2 YFSETQ. CDR3 coding DNA: TGCGCCAGCAGCCAACCCGGCGGGAACACCGGGGAGCTGTTTTTT. This encodes CASSQPGGNTGELFF.

This clonotype was counted at least ten times. CDR3 loop: CASRREPGQGSGYTF. Here the CDR3 DNA reads TGCGCCAGCAGGAGGGAACCGGGACAGGGATCTGGCTACACCTTC. V and J are TRBV5-1 and TRBJ1-2; 9 bases agree with TRBD1. V was pared by 5 bases and J by 7 bases, with 12 bases of the junction left unmatched. This CDR3 comprises 15 residues. Per germline, CDR1 SGHRS and CDR2 YFSETQ.

This clonotype turned up a few times. The gene calls are TRBV10-3 and TRBJ2-7; D not resolved. The CDR3 is made up of 13 amino acids. The germline gives CDR1 ENHRY, CDR2 SYGVKD. Between the trimmed V and J ends, which lost 8 bases and 0 bases, there was a span of 11 bases. CDR3 DNA: TGTGCCATCCGGAGCTCCAGCTCCTACGAGCAGTACTTC. This encodes CAIRSSSSYEQYF.

V and J are TRBV29-1 and TRBJ1-3; tentative D call: TRBD1 (5 bases). Germline values: CDR1 SQVTM, CDR2 ANQGSEA. This CDR3 is built from 11 residues. The ends were cut back, 7 bases at V and 3 bases at J, with 7 bases in the middle. The DNA for the CDR3 is TGCAGCGGAGGGGTTGGAAACACCATATATTTT. This sequence encodes CSGGVGNTIYF.

In this sample, this clonotype turned up many times. CDR3 sequence (DNA): TGTGCCACCAGTGATCCGGGACAGGGGGCAGAGACCCAGTACTTC. This codes for CATSDPGQGAETQYF. The chain links TRBV24-1 to TRBJ2-5, with 12 bases lining up with TRBD1. The germline V gene encodes CDR1 KGHDR and CDR2 SFDVKD. Trimming removed 3 bases from V and 4 bases from J; junction bases left unmatched: 2. CDR3 size: 15 residues.

This clonotype has just a few counts. The rearrangement uses TRBV9 and TRBJ2-6; D is unclear. CDR1 is SGDLS and CDR2 is YYNGEE in the germline V gene. Deletions cut 3 bases from V and 0 bases from J, with 7 bases between. This CDR3 is 15 amino acids long. CDR3 nucleotides: TGTGCCAGCAGCGGAGACACCTCTGGGGCCAACGTCCTGACTTTC. It yields the protein CASSGDTSGANVLTF.

This clonotype was counted many times. The genes are TRBV6-1 and TRBJ2-5; 9 bases are a match to TRBD1. V lost 7 bases, J lost 4 bases, and 13 bases stayed unmatched. CDR3 length equals 16 residues. CDR1 and CDR2 from the germline V gene are MNHNS and SASEGT. DNA for the CDR3: TGTGCCAGCAACACCGCCCCGGGACAGGGCGGAGAGACCCAGTACTTC. This gives the protein CASNTAPGQGGETQYF.

This clonotype showed up many times. CDR3 residues: CASSLHQGSLWEQYF. The CDR3, as DNA: TGTGCCAGCAGCCTGCACCAGGGTTCCCTGTGGGAGCAGTACTTC. The rearrangement links TRBV12-3 or TRBV12-4 to TRBJ2-7, with D maybe TRBD1 (5 bases). The CDR3 is 15 residues long. V lost 6 bases to trimming and J lost 7 bases, with 22 bases between them.

This clonotype was observed at least ten times. The chain employs TRBV20-1 and TRBJ2-1, with TRBD2 identical over 7 bases. V gave up 6 bases and J gave up 3 bases; unmatched junction bases: 11. The CDR3 consists of 15 residues. CDR1 and CDR2 from the germline V gene are DFQATT and SNEGSKA (reference sequence). The CDR3 sequence: CSAPRLADIYNEQFF. CDR3 bases: TGCAGTGCCCCCAGACTAGCAGATATCTACAATGAGCAGTTCTTC.

This clonotype came up many times. This chain uses TRBV5-1 with TRBJ1-6; 11 bases are shared with TRBD1. There are 14 residues in the CDR3. The V gene end was trimmed by 4 bases and the J gene end by 8 bases; junction bases not matched to a gene: 2. Germline CDR1 reads SGHRS; CDR2 reads YFSETQ. The CDR3 spells CASSRTGGDSPLHF. CDR3 nucleotides: TGCGCCAGCAGCAGGACAGGGGGCGATTCACCCCTCCACTTT.

This clonotype was observed a few times. The chain links TRBV6-4 to TRBJ1-1; TRBD1 aligns across 7 bases. Trimming cost V 3 bases and J 4 bases; bases outside gene matches: 5. CDR3 size: 14 residues. Germline-derived CDR1 and CDR2 are MRHNA and SNTAGT. The CDR3 loop reads CASSEAGGITEAFF. The CDR3 DNA reads as TGTGCCAGCAGTGAGGCAGGGGGGATCACTGAAGCTTTCTTT.

This clonotype occurred many times. The chain uses TRBV15 and TRBJ1-3; TRBD1 aligns across 8 bases. Trimming cost V 5 bases and J 0 bases; bases outside gene matches: 3. This CDR3 has 15 amino acids. Germline CDR1 reads LNHNV; CDR2 reads YYDKDF (reference sequence). The CDR3 protein is CATSGQGSSGNTIYF. The DNA for the CDR3 is TGTGCCACCAGCGGACAGGGTAGCTCTGGAAACACCATATATTTT.

This clonotype has ten or more counts. The V and J genes are TRBV28 and TRBJ1-6, with D maybe TRBD1 (6 bases). CDR3 size: 14 residues. V dropped 3 bases and J dropped 10 bases, with 13 bases sitting between them. CDR1 and CDR2 (germline): MDHEN, SYDVKM. CDR3 residues: CASSFGPGQSPLHF. CDR3 DNA sequence: TGTGCCAGCAGTTTCGGGCCAGGACAGTCACCCCTCCACTTT. Looking up the rest from reference TRBV28 and TRBJ1-6 gives the full variable domain: DVKVTQSSRYLVKRTGEKVFLECVQDMDHENMFWYRQDPGLGLRLIYFSYDVKMKEKGDIPEGYSVSREKKERFSLILESASTNQTSMYLCASSFGPGQSPLHFGNGTRLTVT.

The V and J genes are TRBV6-2 or TRBV6-3 and TRBJ1-5, with a tentative D call TRBD1 (6 bases). CDR3 length: 14 amino acids. Germline loops: CDR1 MNHEY, CDR2 SVGEGT. V dropped 3 bases and J dropped 7 bases, with 13 bases sitting between them. The CDR3 coding sequence is TGTGCCAGCAGTTATGCGGTGGGGGGCCAGCCCCAGCATTTT. The encoded protein is CASSYAVGGQPQHF.

This clonotype was found many times. V gene TRBV20-1 combines with J gene TRBJ2-7; a possible D gene is TRBD2 (5 bases). There are 15 residues in the CDR3. Germline V gene lookup returns CDR1 DFQATT and CDR2 SNEGSKA (reference sequence). Trimming cost V 3 bases and J 4 bases, with 19 bases left between them. CDR3 coding DNA: TGCAGTGCTAGGGATACGGACTTACAGACATACGAGCAGTACTTC. It translates to CSARDTDLQTYEQYF.